The rows below give T cell receptor beta chains drawn from one sample of a study of T cell responses to AZD1222 COVID-19 vaccine. Using immunoSEQ multiplex PCR, the repertoire was profiled, and TCRdb retains in-frame clones only, with some absent. The sample lists some 150,000 clones, around 88% occurring once. The sequences come from peripheral blood, collected on day 0 of MenACWY control vaccination. The source is an adult in good health. Each CDR3 is given with its conserved first and last residue. D genes are given only for firm matches. Only some rows state a clone size, as once, few, many or a class for expanded clones.

V,J,D,size,DNA,CDR3
TRBV6-6,TRBJ2-2,-,-,TGTGCCAGCATTCCCGCAGGGAACCGGAGGACCGGGGAGCTGTTTTTT,CASIPAGNRRTGELFF
TRBV18,TRBJ2-7,-,-,TGTGCCAGCTCACCAATCCAGGGAGAGTACGAGCAGTACTTC,CASSPIQGEYEQYF
TRBV5-1,TRBJ2-2,-,-,TGCGCCAGCAGCTTTGACCAGGCGAACACCGGGGAGCTGTTTTTT,CASSFDQANTGELFF
TRBV6-6,TRBJ1-3,-,-,TGTGCCAGCGACGGTCCCCCTGGAAACACCATATATTTT,CASDGPPGNTIYF
TRBV9,TRBJ2-2,-,-,TGTGCCAGCAGCGTAGGAGGAATCGACACCGGGGAGCTGTTTTTT,CASSVGGIDTGELFF
TRBV6-5,TRBJ2-5,TRBD2,-,TGTGCCAGCAGGGAGACTAGCGGGGACCAAGAGACCCAGTACTTC,CASRETSGDQETQYF
TRBV30,TRBJ1-4,TRBD1,-,TGTGCCTGGGGCCCACCGGGACAGCGTGAAAAACTGTTTTTT,CAWGPPGQREKLFF
TRBV6-6,TRBJ1-2,-,-,TGTGCCAGCACCACGGGGGACACTTGGGGCTACACCTTC,CASTTGDTWGYTF
TRBV24-1,TRBJ2-3,-,few,TGTGCCACCAGTGATGCTCGGTACACAGATACGCAGTATTTT,CATSDARYTDTQYF
TRBV5-1,TRBJ2-2,TRBD1,-,TGCGCCAGCAGCTTGGGGACAGGCGCCGGGGAGCTGTTTTTT,CASSLGTGAGELFF
TRBV9,TRBJ1-4,-,-,TGTGCCAGCAGCGTAGGTGGGGCTGGAAATGAAAAACTGTTTTTT,CASSVGGAGNEKLFF
TRBV7-6,TRBJ2-7,TRBD1,-,TGTGCCAGCAGCTCGGGACAGGTTGGCTCCTACGAGCAGTACTTC,CASSSGQVGSYEQYF
TRBV19,TRBJ2-1,TRBD2,-,TGTGCCAGTGCTGACTATACGCGGGCGGGAGTTGAGCAGTTCTTC,CASADYTRAGVEQFF
TRBV3-1/TRBV3-2,TRBJ1-1,TRBD1,-,TGTGCCAGCAGGGACAGGGGGAACACTGAAGCTTTCTTT,CASRDRGNTEAFF
TRBV11-1,TRBJ2-2,TRBD2,-,TGTGCCAGCAGCTTAGCCGGGACTATCCTCACCGGGGAGCTGTTTTTT,CASSLAGTILTGELFF
TRBV6-6,TRBJ1-1,TRBD1,-,TGTGCCAGCAATGACAGGGAGGGCACTGAAGCTTTCTTT,CASNDREGTEAFF
TRBV2,TRBJ1-2,TRBD1,-,TGTGCCAGCAGAACAGACAGGGGTGGCTACACCTTC,CASRTDRGGYTF
TRBV2,TRBJ1-2,-,-,TGTGCCAGCAGCGAGGGAACTAACTATGGCTACACCTTC,CASSEGTNYGYTF
TRBV6-2/TRBV6-3,TRBJ2-7,TRBD1,-,TGTGCCAGCAGTTCAATACATGGGACAGCCCCCTACGAGCAGTACTTC,CASSSIHGTAPYEQYF
TRBV7-6,TRBJ2-1,TRBD2,-,TGTGCCAGCAGCTTAGGTGGTCTAGCGGACCACAATGAGCAGTTCTTC,CASSLGGLADHNEQFF
TRBV4-1,TRBJ2-3,TRBD2,-,TGCGCCAGCAGCCAATGGGGGACTAGCGGGAGCACAGATACGCAGTATTTT,CASSQWGTSGSTDTQYF
TRBV7-9,TRBJ2-5,TRBD1,-,TGTGCCAGCAGCCAGGGGGACACACCCCAAGAGACCCAGTACTTC,CASSQGDTPQETQYF
TRBV2,TRBJ2-5,-,-,TGTGCCAGCAGTGTTTGGGGATTGGAGGAGACCCAGTACTTC,CASSVWGLEETQYF
TRBV12-3/TRBV12-4,TRBJ2-3,-,-,TGTGCCAGCAGCCCCAGCGGGGATACGCAGTATTTT,CASSPSGDTQYF
TRBV5-4,TRBJ1-2,TRBD1,-,TGTGCCAGCAGCTTGATAGGGGGCAGTGGCTATGGCTACACCTTC,CASSLIGGSGYGYTF
TRBV21-1,TRBJ1-1,-,-,TGTGCCAGCAGCAATGTGTTCGGAGGACAGCCCAAAGCTTTCTTT,CASSNVFGGQPKAFF
TRBV18,TRBJ1-3,-,-,TGTGCCAGCTCACCAGCGGGGAGAGGAAACACCATATATTTT,CASSPAGRGNTIYF
TRBV28,TRBJ2-2,TRBD1,-,TGTGCCAGCAGTATGGTTCCTGGACAGGGAGCCGGGGAGCTGTTTTTT,CASSMVPGQGAGELFF
TRBV4-1,TRBJ2-3,-,-,TGCGCCAGCAGCCAGGTGGCTAGGGTTCCGGATACGCAGTATTTT,CASSQVARVPDTQYF
TRBV29-1,TRBJ1-1,-,-,TGCAGCGCCATACAGAATGATGTAAACGCTTTCTTT,CSAIQNDVNAFF
TRBV24-1,TRBJ2-3,TRBD2,-,TGTGCCACCAGTGACCCCGGACTAGCGGGAGCCACAGATACGCAGTATTTT,CATSDPGLAGATDTQYF
TRBV6-5,TRBJ1-1,TRBD1,once,TGTGCCAGCAGTCCGCCCAGACAGGGCAACACTGAAGCTTTCTTT,CASSPPRQGNTEAFF
TRBV10-3,TRBJ1-1,-,-,TGTGCCATCAGGGGCACGAACACTGAAGCTTTCTTT,CAIRGTNTEAFF
TRBV3-1/TRBV3-2,TRBJ2-5,TRBD1,-,TGTGCCAGCAGCCCGCCACAGGGGACACAAGAGACCCAGTACTTC,CASSPPQGTQETQYF
TRBV28,TRBJ1-5,-,-,TGTGCCAGCAGCCCCAGCCAGACGGGCAATCAGCCCCAGCATTTT,CASSPSQTGNQPQHF
TRBV4-2,TRBJ2-1,TRBD2,-,TGTGCCAGCAGCCTACCGGGACTAGCGTCGTACAATGAGCAGTTCTTC,CASSLPGLASYNEQFF
TRBV5-1,TRBJ2-5,-,-,TGCGCCAGCAGTGGACAAGAGACCCAGTACTTC,CASSGQETQYF
TRBV18,TRBJ1-2,-,-,TGTGCCAGCTCACCACCGGAAGGGAGCCATGGCTACACCTTC,CASSPPEGSHGYTF
TRBV13,TRBJ1-2,-,-,TGTGCCAGCAGCTTAGAGTACTATGGCTACACCTTC,CASSLEYYGYTF
TRBV18,TRBJ2-1,TRBD1,-,TGTGCCAGCTCCGGACAGGGGACCTACAATGAGCAGTTCTTC,CASSGQGTYNEQFF
TRBV5-1,TRBJ1-2,-,-,TGCGCCAGCAGCGTCGGGGGGGACAACTATGGCTACACCTTC,CASSVGGDNYGYTF